The 7 T cell receptor beta chains below all came from one sample that was sequenced in a study of T-cell reconstitution after alpha-beta-depleted transplantation in children listed by TCRdb under 2016. Reading the label with the study, this specimen's treatment or condition is: allogeneic hematopoietic cell transplantation with graft depleted of TCRalphabeta T cells and CD19 B cells. Libraries were constructed by PCR. Sequencing was performed on an Illumina HiSeq 2500. TCR libraries were prepared with molecular barcoding, using unique molecular identifiers to normalize TCRbeta repertoire quantification. Clones were called with MiXCR by TCRdb after fastp trimmed the public reads at Q25, and only in-frame beta chains were retained. Records with the same CDR3 protein are collapsed into one entry carrying the most frequent genes and DNA. The sample table holds approximately 800,000 distinct CDR3 sequences, of which roughly 15% were seen once. Around 5% of the sample belongs to the ten largest clones.

This sample comprised PBMCs, mostly from graft donor cells, obtained 360 days after TCRalphabeta/CD19-depleted stem cell transplant. The receptors derive from a male patient younger than 18 who had a stem cell transplant for acute lymphoblastic leukemia, so the T cells may come from the graft donor.

V usage is TRBV12-3 or TRBV12-4 and J usage is TRBJ1-3, with D unclear. With 6 bases removed from V and 2 bases from J, the gap between germline ends came to 11 bases. This CDR3 has 14 residues. The CDR3 loop is CASSHGGTGNTIYF. The CDR3, as DNA: TGTGCCAGCAGCCACGGAGGAACTGGAAACACCATATATTTT.

The CDR3 coding sequence is TGTGCCAGCAGCGATAGGAATTCCTACAATGAGCAGTTCTTC. Its translation is CASSDRNSYNEQFF. The chain combines TRBV5-6 with TRBJ2-1; D is uncertain. The CDR3 length is 14 residues. CDR1 and CDR2 from the germline V gene are SGHDT and YYEEEE. V lost 4 bases and J 1 base, leaving 9 bases between the germline ends. Full variable domain (outside the CDR3, taken from reference TRBV5-6 and TRBJ2-1): DAGVTQSPTHLIKTRGQQVTLRCSPKSGHDTVSWYQQALGQGPQFIFQYYEEEERQRGNFPDRFSGHQFPNYSSELNVNALLLGDSALYLCASSDRNSYNEQFFGPGTRLTVL.

This clonotype was detected only a few times. The CDR3 sequence: CASTERKLNTEAFF. The CDR3 DNA reads TGCGCCAGCACAGAGCGGAAGCTGAACACTGAAGCTTTCTTT. The V and J genes are TRBV10-2 and TRBJ1-1; D gene unclear. CDR1 is WSHSY, CDR2 SAAADI, per germline. The V end was cut by 7 bases, the J end by 0 bases, with 12 bases between. This CDR3 has 14 residues.

This clonotype was seen more than once but under ten times. V is TRBV5-1 and J is TRBJ1-1, with no clear D. The V gene's germline CDR1 is SGHRS and CDR2 YFSETQ. Between the trimmed V and J ends, which lost 4 bases and 4 bases, there was a span of 8 bases. The CDR3 runs to 12 residues. In nucleotides, the CDR3 is TGCGCCAGCAGCGCTATTCGCACTGAAGCTTTCTTT. Translating it yields CASSAIRTEAFF.

The CDR3 here is CASSQILGLAGGSSYNEQFF. DNA of the CDR3: TGCGCCAGCAGCCAGATATTGGGACTAGCGGGAGGTAGCTCCTACAATGAGCAGTTCTTC. The chain has TRBV4-1 and TRBJ2-1; 15 nucleotides line up with TRBD2. CDR1 MGHRA and CDR2 YSYEKL come from the germline V gene. The CDR3 runs to 20 residues. With 3 bases clipped from V and 0 bases from J, the junction kept 9 bases outside the gene matches.

The table lists this clonotype with a few counts. The chain combines TRBV24-1 with TRBJ2-3, with TRBD1 matching over 8 bases. Germline V lookup: CDR1 KGHDR, CDR2 SFDVKD. The CDR3 length is 14 residues. The trim removed 5 bases at V and 5 bases at J, leaving 5 bases unmatched. The CDR3: CATSALDRGDTQYF. Written as DNA, the CDR3 is TGTGCCACCAGTGCTCTTGACAGGGGAGATACGCAGTATTTT.

This clonotype was observed a handful of times. This chain links TRBV20-1 with TRBJ2-2, with TRBD2 matching 7 bases. This CDR3 is 15 amino acids long. V gave up 5 bases and J gave up 6 bases; unmatched junction bases: 12. CDR1 and CDR2 (germline): DFQATT, SNEGSKA (reference sequence). This CDR3 reads CSASQAGGWAGELFF. The CDR3 DNA is TGCAGTGCTTCCCAGGCCGGGGGGTGGGCCGGGGAGCTGTTTTTT.